The 9 T cell receptor beta chains below come from one sample, sequenced in a study of cytomegalovirus exposure and HLA in healthy donors. Sequencing was performed with immunoSEQ multiplex PCR; in TCRdb, only in-frame clones are kept and a portion is missing. The sample includes almost 75,000 clones, 85% of them seen just once. Sequencing was performed on PBMCs. These receptors were taken from a man aged 30 to 45 in good health and CMV-seronegative.

The chain links TRBV10-3 to TRBJ1-3; the D is unclear. The CDR3 covers 11 residues. The germline V and J ends were trimmed by 5 bases and 8 bases, with 7 bases remaining between them. CDR1 and CDR2 from the germline V gene are ENHRY and SYGVKD. CDR3 nucleotide sequence: TGTGCCATCAGTACTCGGGACACCATATATTTT. Protein product: CAISTRDTIYF.

V usage is TRBV21-1 and J usage is TRBJ2-1; the table's TRBD1 call for D was not verified on the DNA. TRBV21-1 is reported as a pseudogene. This CDR3 has 12 amino acids. This CDR3 is CASSSSTFEQFF. The DNA for the CDR3 is TGTGCCAGCAGCTCGTCGACATTTGAGCAGTTCTTC.

This clone came up a few times. The junction departs from the called germline gene at one end, perhaps through a read error. The chain employs TRBV7-9 and TRBJ2-2, with D perhaps matching TRBD1 (6 bases). CDR3 length equals 14 residues. The germline CDR1 and CDR2 sequences are SEHNR and FQNEAQ (reference sequence). The DNA for the CDR3 is TGTGCCAGCAGCGAAGGACAGATAGGTGGGGTGCTGTTTTTT. Its protein product is CASSEGQIGGVLFF.

This clone was picked up one time. The V call is TRBV7-9, the J call TRBJ2-3; tentative D call: TRBD1 (6 bases). This CDR3 comprises 18 residues. Germline-derived CDR1 and CDR2 are SEHNR and FQNEAQ (reference sequence). Trimming cost V 4 bases and J 1 base, with 21 bases left between them. The CDR3 protein is CASSSQYRDKQRTDTQYF. The CDR3 nucleotides read TGTGCCAGCAGCTCACAGTACCGGGACAAACAACGCACAGATACGCAGTATTTT.

This sequence joins TRBV5-1 and TRBJ2-3; D is ambiguous. The germline gives CDR1 SGHRS, CDR2 YFSETQ. The CDR3 loop spans 12 amino acids. V lost 5 bases and J 4 bases, leaving 8 bases between the germline ends. CDR3 coding DNA: TGCGCCAGCAGTTTTTCGGCAGATACGCAGTATTTT. Translating gives CASSFSADTQYF.

A remark on this clone: The same CDR3 also results from other DNA sequences found in this sample. The genes are TRBV27 and TRBJ1-5; 8 bases align to TRBD1. Per the germline V gene, CDR1 is MNHEY and CDR2 is SMNVEV (reference sequence). Trimming at V came to 4 bases and at J to 2 bases, leaving 1 base not matched to a gene. CDR3 length equals 14 residues. This CDR3 reads CASSSGQGNQPQHF. CDR3 DNA sequence: TGTGCCAGCAGTTCGGGACAGGGCAATCAGCCCCAGCATTTT.

This rearrangement joins TRBV9 to TRBJ2-1; 11 nucleotides line up with TRBD2. CDR1 is SGDLS, CDR2 YYNGEE, per germline. This CDR3 region has 15 residues. The trim removed 2 bases at V and 8 bases at J, leaving 6 bases unmatched. The CDR3 DNA sequence: TGTGCCAGCAGCGTTAGCGGGAGGGCCGGCGATGAGCAGTTCTTC. Its translation is CASSVSGRAGDEQFF. Full variable domain (missing parts from reference TRBV9 and TRBJ2-1): DSGVTQTPKHLITATGQRVTLRCSPRSGDLSVYWYQQSLDQGLQFLIQYYNGEERAKGNILERFSAQQFPDLHSELNLSSLELGDSALYFCASSVSGRAGDEQFFGPGTRLTVL.

The chain uses TRBV14 and TRBJ2-1; TRBD2 matches 14 bases. After removal of 2 bases from V and 9 bases from J, the junction contained 3 bases not matched to a gene. There are 15 residues in the CDR3. Germline lookup yields CDR1 SGHDN and CDR2 FVKESK. Written as DNA, the CDR3 is TGTGCCAGCAGCCAAACCGGACTAGCGGGAGGTGAGCAGTTCTTC. It translates to CASSQTGLAGGEQFF.

This chain connects TRBV6-1 to TRBJ1-1, with D perhaps matching TRBD1 (6 bases). Germline V lookup: CDR1 MNHNS, CDR2 SASEGT. Trimming stripped 3 bases from V and 0 bases from J, with 14 bases between. The CDR3 length is 16 residues. CDR3 region: CASSEWTRGVNTEAFF. The CDR3 DNA sequence: TGTGCCAGCAGTGAGTGGACCAGGGGCGTGAACACTGAAGCTTTCTTT.